These 8 T cell receptor beta chains share one sample of origin, sequenced in a study of PD-1 blockade in classical Hodgkin lymphoma. Produced via immunoSEQ multiplex PCR; TCRdb's table is partial and in-frame only. The repertoire holds 13,000 or so clones, with about nine tenths as singletons. In every patient, relapse followed autologous stem cell transplantation, while exposure to brentuximab vedotin differed. Sample: peripheral blood mononuclear cells (PBMCs), taken at baseline. The receptors were sampled from a human donor with classical Hodgkin lymphoma.

The rearrangement joins TRBV29-1 to TRBJ2-6, with D uncertain. Germline assignment: CDR1 SQVTM and CDR2 ANQGSEA. The CDR3 is 14 residues long. V dropped 1 base and J dropped 1 base, with 5 bases sitting between them. The CDR3: CSVEGDSGANVLTF. CDR3 sequence (DNA): TGCAGCGTTGAAGGGGATTCTGGGGCCAACGTCCTGACTTTC.

The chain carries TRBV15 and TRBJ1-6; D not resolved. Germline-derived CDR1 and CDR2 are LNHNV and YYDKDF (reference sequence). Deletions cut 1 base from V and 6 bases from J, with 7 bases between. The CDR3 length is 14 residues. The CDR3 DNA reads TGTGCCACCAGCAGAGCACAGTTTAATTCACCCCTCCACTTT. Encoded protein: CATSRAQFNSPLHF.

The chain is built from TRBV7-9 and TRBJ2-4; no firm D call. The length of the CDR3 is 14 residues. V dropped 4 bases and J dropped 2 bases, with 9 bases sitting between them. The germline V gene encodes CDR1 SEHNR and CDR2 FQNEAQ (reference sequence). CDR3 DNA sequence: TGTGCCAGCAGCTCCACCGAGACCAAAAACATTCAGTACTTC. Encoded protein: CASSSTETKNIQYF.

This rearrangement joins TRBV5-1 to TRBJ2-5; 15 bases fit TRBD2. Germline-derived CDR1 and CDR2 are SGHRS and YFSETQ. V trimming: 4 bases; J trimming: 0 bases; junction bases outside the gene matches: 7. There are 18 residues in the CDR3. The CDR3 region is CASSPGTSGGPNQETQYF. The CDR3 DNA reads TGCGCCAGCAGCCCGGGGACTAGCGGGGGGCCAAACCAAGAGACCCAGTACTTC.

The chain combines TRBV6-1 with TRBJ1-2, with unresolved D. Trimming pared 6 bases from V and 7 bases from J, leaving 15 bases between. The CDR3 has 13 residues. Germline V gene data show CDR1 as MNHNS and CDR2 as SASEGT. The CDR3 nucleotides read TGTGCCAGCAGATATGGAGAGGTCGGTGGCTACACCTTC. This encodes CASRYGEVGGYTF.

This clone turned up a few times. V is TRBV7-2 and J is TRBJ2-1, with D possibly matching TRBD2 (6 bases). Looked up from germline, CDR1 is SGHTA and CDR2 is FQGNSA. This CDR3 is 14 amino acids long. Between the trimmed V and J ends, which lost 5 bases and 4 bases, there was a span of 12 bases. CDR3 DNA: TGTGCCAGCAGCGTCGGGACTCCATACAATGAGCAGTTCTTC. As protein: CASSVGTPYNEQFF.

This clone was observed a single time. V gene TRBV7-8 combines with J gene TRBJ2-7; tentatively, D is TRBD1 (5 bases). The V end lost 2 bases, the J end lost 3 bases, and 8 bases lay between the germline ends. The germline CDR1 and CDR2 sequences are SGHVS and FQNEAQ. This CDR3 comprises 13 residues. CDR3 loop: CASSLTQGYEQYF. The CDR3 nucleotides are TGTGCCAGCAGCTTAACTCAGGGCTACGAGCAGTACTTC. The whole variable domain, remainder taken from reference TRBV7-8 and TRBJ2-7, is GAGVSQSPRYKVAKRGQDVALRCDPISGHVSLFWYQQALGQGPEFLTYFQNEAQLDKSGLPSDRFFAERPEGSVSTLKIQRTQQEDSAVYLCASSLTQGYEQYFGPGTRLTVT.

This chain links TRBV6-1 with TRBJ1-5, with a possible D match to TRBD1 (5 bases). Per germline, CDR1 MNHNS and CDR2 SASEGT. The CDR3 consists of 20 residues. The germline V and J ends were trimmed by 0 bases and 15 bases, with 36 bases remaining between them. DNA of the CDR3: TGTGCCAGCAGTGAAGCGCTTCGGCGACTTATAAGAAACGACCGGGACGAGCTGCATTTT. This encodes CASSEALRRLIRNDRDELHF.